The 16 T cell receptor beta chains below come from one sample, sequenced in a study of T-cell reconstitution after alpha-beta-depleted transplantation in children. Unique molecular identifiers tagged the TCRbeta library. MiXCR was run by TCRdb on the PCR reads, yielding one entry per CDR3 protein. The table shows some 400,000 distinct CDR3 sequences, with roughly 20% occurring only once. The starting material was PBMCs from the stem cell graft donor, obtained from the stem cell graft. The source of these receptors is a human donor who donated a stem cell graft to a child with acute myeloid leukemia.

V gene TRBV20-1 combines with J gene TRBJ2-5, with D tentatively TRBD2 (6 bases). Trimming removed 6 bases from V and 1 base from J, with 15 bases in between. Germline values: CDR1 DFQATT, CDR2 SNEGSKA (reference sequence). The CDR3 spans 14 residues. The CDR3 reads CSAITRDFQETQYF. Written as DNA, the CDR3 is TGCAGTGCCATCACCCGGGACTTCCAAGAGACCCAGTACTTC.

This clonotype showed up just a few times. The rearrangement links TRBV20-1 to TRBJ2-3, with D hard to call. The CDR3 contains 13 residues. The V end lost 3 bases, the J end lost 2 bases, and 9 bases lay between the germline ends. Germline values: CDR1 DFQATT, CDR2 SNEGSKA (reference sequence). CDR3 in amino acids: CSASRTATDTQYF. The CDR3 nucleotides read TGCAGTGCTAGTAGAACAGCCACAGATACGCAGTATTTT.

This clonotype was found many times. The chain uses TRBV4-3 and TRBJ2-1, with TRBD2 matching 11 bases. The CDR3 spans 18 residues. Germline V gene sequence: CDR1 LGHNA, CDR2 YSLEER. J gave up 6 bases and V 2 bases, and 12 bases lay outside the gene matches. The CDR3 DNA reads TGCGCCAGCAGCCAAAGCCTCTTACTAGCGGGAGTGGGCAATGAGCAGTTCTTC. This translates into CASSQSLLLAGVGNEQFF.

This chain uses TRBV2 with TRBJ2-7, with 10 bases lining up with TRBD2. The CDR3 consists of 13 residues. The germline CDR1 and CDR2 sequences are SNHLY and FYNNEI. V shed 6 bases, J shed 7 bases, and the junction held 6 bases outside the gene matches. The CDR3 sequence: CASSGTSDGEQYF. CDR3 bases: TGTGCCAGCAGCGGGACTAGCGACGGGGAGCAGTACTTC.

This clonotype has at least ten counts. V gene TRBV20-1 combines with J gene TRBJ2-2, with D unclear. The CDR3 loop spans 14 amino acids. CDR1 DFQATT and CDR2 SNEGSKA come from the germline V gene (reference sequence). V was shortened by 1 base and J by 6 bases, with 12 bases between the two germline ends. The CDR3 sequence: CSARVTNEAGELFF. Written as DNA, the CDR3 is TGCAGTGCTAGAGTAACTAATGAGGCCGGGGAGCTGTTTTTT.

This clonotype was counted ten times or more. The gene calls are TRBV29-1 and TRBJ2-7; 7 positions agree with TRBD1. The CDR3 consists of 14 residues. The V and J ends lost 1 base and 7 bases, in that order; junction bases with no gene match: 10. In germline, CDR1 is SQVTM, CDR2 ANQGSEA. As DNA, the CDR3 is TGCAGCGTTGAAGGTCCGACAGGGCGGCGTGAGCAGTACTTC. It encodes CSVEGPTGRREQYF.

In its sample, this clonotype was seen once. The chain recombines TRBV7-2 with TRBJ2-3, with 7 positions matching TRBD2. There are 15 residues in the CDR3. The junction had 3 bases not matched to a gene; V was cut back by 3 bases and J by 0 bases. Germline CDR1 reads SGHTA; CDR2 reads FQGNSA. The CDR3 spells CASSFQRGSTDTQYF. DNA of the CDR3: TGTGCCAGCAGCTTCCAGCGGGGTAGCACAGATACGCAGTATTTT.

The rearrangement uses TRBV11-2 and TRBJ1-5; 7 nucleotides agree with TRBD1. V shed 1 base, J shed 5 bases, and the junction held 14 bases outside the gene matches. CDR1 is SGHAT, CDR2 FQNNGV, per germline. This CDR3 is built from 18 residues. The CDR3 protein is CASSLGGLVGTDDQPQHF. The CDR3 nucleotides are TGTGCCAGCAGCTTAGGGGGTTTGGTCGGGACAGATGATCAGCCCCAGCATTTT.

This clonotype turned up a few times. V and J are TRBV6-1 and TRBJ2-2; a weak D match, TRBD2 (7 bases). Germline lookup yields CDR1 MNHNS and CDR2 SASEGT. The CDR3 contains 15 residues. Trimming took 7 bases from V and 1 from J, leaving 13 bases between them. In DNA, the CDR3 is TGTGCCAGCAAACGGGGGGCGTTGAACACCGGGGAGCTGTTTTTT. Residues: CASKRGALNTGELFF.

This chain connects TRBV19 to TRBJ2-1; D is undetermined. The germline V gene encodes CDR1 LNHDA and CDR2 SQIVND (reference sequence). Trimming pared 1 base from V and 9 bases from J, leaving 7 bases between. This CDR3 spans 12 amino acids. Here the CDR3 DNA reads TGTGCCAGTAGTATAGCGGTATCTGAGCAGTTCTTC. Translating it yields CASSIAVSEQFF.

This clonotype has a count of ten or more. J is TRBJ2-1 and V is TRBV7-2; 14 nucleotides agree with TRBD2. The CDR3 loop spans 14 amino acids. The germline V gene has CDR1 SGHTA and CDR2 FQGNSA. Germline trimming cut 5 bases from V and 7 bases from J; bases unmatched to any gene: 1. CDR3 DNA sequence: TGTGCCAGCAGCCGGACTAGCGGGAGGAATGAGCAGTTCTTC. It translates to CASSRTSGRNEQFF.

The table lists this clonotype with a few counts. This rearrangement joins TRBV6-1 to TRBJ2-1; D is possibly TRBD1 (6 bases). Trimming pared 6 bases from V and 2 bases from J, leaving 17 bases between. The CDR3 sequence is 16 residues long. Germline V gene data show CDR1 as MNHNS and CDR2 as SASEGT. CDR3 DNA sequence: TGTGCCAGCAGCATACAGGGAAATTCTCCCTACAATGAGCAGTTCTTC. Its protein is CASSIQGNSPYNEQFF.

The sample holds a few counts of this clonotype. The chain employs TRBV29-1 and TRBJ2-1; no clear D. CDR1 SQVTM and CDR2 ANQGSEA come from the germline V gene. The CDR3 contains 14 residues. V dropped 3 bases and J dropped 5 bases, with 14 bases sitting between them. The CDR3 region is CSVDSLEKNNEQFF. CDR3 bases: TGCAGCGTTGATTCCCTAGAAAAGAACAATGAGCAGTTCTTC.

The V gene is TRBV20-1, the J gene TRBJ2-2, with 15 nucleotides matching TRBD2. The CDR3 consists of 15 residues. Germline trimming cut 3 bases from V and 6 bases from J; bases unmatched to any gene: 2. Looked up from germline, CDR1 is DFQATT and CDR2 is SNEGSKA (reference sequence). CDR3 DNA: TGCAGTGCTAGGGGACTAGCGGGAGGTCCCGGGGAGCTGTTTTTT. Translation: CSARGLAGGPGELFF.

The V call is TRBV4-2, the J call TRBJ1-6; the D gene is possibly TRBD1 (6 bases). Germline V gene lookup returns CDR1 LGHNA and CDR2 YNFKEQ. The CDR3 is made up of 16 amino acids. V lost 6 bases and J lost 8, with 20 bases in between. CDR3 amino acids: CASSRKIQGEDSPLHF. In DNA, the CDR3 is TGTGCCAGCAGTCGCAAGATACAGGGTGAGGATTCACCCCTCCACTTT.

The rearrangement uses TRBV11-3 and TRBJ1-1; D is uncertain. The V gene's germline CDR1 is SGHNT and CDR2 YENEEA. The CDR3 runs 15 residues. Trimming pared 5 bases from V and 1 base from J, leaving 14 bases between. The DNA of the CDR3 is TGTGCCAGCAGCGAGAATGGGGAAGGGAACACTGAAGCTTTCTTT. This sequence encodes CASSENGEGNTEAFF.